Sequencing of this T cell receptor (beta chain) was carried out in a study of blood T cell repertoires in COVID-19. As for the study in general: Samples came from the United States, Italy and Spain, spanning acute and convalescent COVID-19. The analysed material was cDNA or gDNA that came from T cells, B-cell-depleted T cells, or PBMCs.

The study drew participants aged about 18 to 89 years from some 24 US areas. Grouping used clinical history reported by participants in a survey and questionnaire. Some clones are missing from TCRdb's copy, which holds only in-frame ones; the method was immunoSEQ multiplex PCR. The sample has 130,000 to 150,000 clones, roughly 80% seen once. The CDR3 length is 12 residues. V dropped 4 bases and J dropped 3 bases, with 7 bases sitting between them. Germline CDR1 reads WNHNN; CDR2 reads SYGVQD (reference sequence). This TCR derives from a middle-aged man with acute COVID-19. The sequencing input was PBMCs or T cells enriched from blood (not recorded which). The genes are TRBV10-1 and TRBJ2-7; unclear D gene. Here the CDR3 reads CASSADFYEQYF. The CDR3 coding sequence is TGCGCCAGCAGTGCTGACTTCTACGAGCAGTACTTC.